Described below is a single T cell receptor beta chain sequence and its context. Antigen: not known. Exclusion of a patient followed from autoimmune disease history or systemic immunosuppression. Peripheral blood came from all dose cohorts at three timepoints. This sample is drawn from a study of OX40 agonist ivuxolimab in advanced cancers. Using immunoSEQ multiplex PCR, the repertoire was profiled, and TCRdb retains in-frame clones only, with some absent. This sample has some 91,000 clones, with around 87% found just once. The V gene's germline CDR1 is GTSNPN and CDR2 SVGIG (reference sequence). This CDR3 is 15 amino acids long. Trimming at V came to 0 bases and at J to 4 bases, leaving 2 bases not matched to a gene. Study-level results: On average, CD8+ T cells showed a greater number of expanded clones than CD4+.

This material consisted of CD4+ or CD8+ T cells sorted from blood, taken in a trial of the OX40 agonist ivuxolimab. The V gene is TRBV30, the J gene TRBJ2-2, with 10 nucleotides matching TRBD2. The clonotype originates from an adult with an advanced solid tumor such as melanoma, head and neck, liver or kidney cancer. In DNA, the CDR3 is TGTGCCTGGAGTGTAGTAGCGGGAGGCACCGGGGAGCTGTTTTTT. Amino acids: CAWSVVAGGTGELFF.